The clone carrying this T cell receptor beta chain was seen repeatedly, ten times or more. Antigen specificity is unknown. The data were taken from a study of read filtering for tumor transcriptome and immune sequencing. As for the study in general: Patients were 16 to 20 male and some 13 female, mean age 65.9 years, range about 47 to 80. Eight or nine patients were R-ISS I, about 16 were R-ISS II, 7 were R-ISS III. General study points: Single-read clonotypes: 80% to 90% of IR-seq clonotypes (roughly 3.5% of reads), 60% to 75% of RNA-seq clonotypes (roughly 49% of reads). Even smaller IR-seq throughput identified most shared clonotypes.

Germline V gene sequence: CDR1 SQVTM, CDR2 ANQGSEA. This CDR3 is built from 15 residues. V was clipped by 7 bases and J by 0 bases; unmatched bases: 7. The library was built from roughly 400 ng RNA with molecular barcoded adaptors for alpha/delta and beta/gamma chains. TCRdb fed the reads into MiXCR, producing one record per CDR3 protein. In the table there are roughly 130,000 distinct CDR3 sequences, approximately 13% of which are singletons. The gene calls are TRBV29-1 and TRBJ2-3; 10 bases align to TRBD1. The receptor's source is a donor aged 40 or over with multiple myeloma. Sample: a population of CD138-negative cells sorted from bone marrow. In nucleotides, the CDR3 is TGCAGCGCCGACGGGGACAGGGGCAGCACAGATACGCAGTATTTT. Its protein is CSADGDRGSTDTQYF.